The text below deals with one TCR beta chain. Its cognate antigen is unknown. TCRdb's table, derived via immunoSEQ multiplex PCR, lists solely in-frame clones and lacks some. The sample lists roughly 100,000 clones, 84% occurring once. These data belong to a study of T cell responses to AZD1222 COVID-19 vaccine. Study-level information: Some second doses came at about 4 weeks and others at about 12 weeks; these were pooled.

Findings and caveats of the study: Among vaccine-associated CD4 TCRs, coverage spanned spike, with dominance at 160-218 and 743-854. A mostly white British donor set with more females was recruited, and clonal diversity was possibly underestimated.

The V and J ends lost 6 bases and 7 bases respectively, with 16 bases between them. The V gene's germline CDR1 is MNHEY and CDR2 SVGAGI. This CDR3 spans 15 amino acids. This chain uses TRBV6-5 with TRBJ1-6; D unclear. The receptor was derived from an adult in good health. The sample was peripheral blood, taken on day 0 of AZD1222 vaccination. This chain's CDR3 is CASRNPGFGNSPLHF. The CDR3 DNA is TGTGCCAGCAGGAACCCGGGTTTCGGCAATTCACCCCTCCACTTT.